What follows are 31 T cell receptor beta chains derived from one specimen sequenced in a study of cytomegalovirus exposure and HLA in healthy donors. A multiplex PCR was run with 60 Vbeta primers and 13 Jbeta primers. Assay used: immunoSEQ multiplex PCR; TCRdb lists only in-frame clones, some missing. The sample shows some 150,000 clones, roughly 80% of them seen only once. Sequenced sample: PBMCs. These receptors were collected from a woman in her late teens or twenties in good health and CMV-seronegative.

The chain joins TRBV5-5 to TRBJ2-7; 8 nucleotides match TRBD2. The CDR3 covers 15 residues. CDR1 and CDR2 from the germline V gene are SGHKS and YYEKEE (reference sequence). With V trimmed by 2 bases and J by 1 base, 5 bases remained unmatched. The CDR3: CASSFSGSLSYEQYF. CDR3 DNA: TGTGCCAGCAGCTTCAGCGGGAGTCTATCCTACGAGCAGTACTTC.

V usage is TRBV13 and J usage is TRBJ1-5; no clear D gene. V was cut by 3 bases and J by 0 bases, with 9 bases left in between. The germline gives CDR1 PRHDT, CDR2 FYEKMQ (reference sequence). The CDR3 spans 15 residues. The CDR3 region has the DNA TGTGCCAGCAGCTTTGTCGTCTATAGCAATCAGCCCCAGCATTTT. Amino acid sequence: CASSFVVYSNQPQHF.

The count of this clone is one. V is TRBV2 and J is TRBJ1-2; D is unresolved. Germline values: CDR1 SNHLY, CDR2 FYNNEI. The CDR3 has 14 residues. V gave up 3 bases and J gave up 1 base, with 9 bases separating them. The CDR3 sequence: CASSDRSGNYGYTF. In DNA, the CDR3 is TGTGCCAGCAGTGATCGTAGCGGTAACTATGGCTACACCTTC.

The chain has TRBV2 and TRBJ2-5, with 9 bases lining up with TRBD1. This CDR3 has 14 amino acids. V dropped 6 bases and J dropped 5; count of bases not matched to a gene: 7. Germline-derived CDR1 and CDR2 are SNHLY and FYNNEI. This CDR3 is CASSPAGTGETQYF. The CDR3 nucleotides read TGTGCCAGCAGCCCGGCCGGGACAGGGGAGACCCAGTACTTC.

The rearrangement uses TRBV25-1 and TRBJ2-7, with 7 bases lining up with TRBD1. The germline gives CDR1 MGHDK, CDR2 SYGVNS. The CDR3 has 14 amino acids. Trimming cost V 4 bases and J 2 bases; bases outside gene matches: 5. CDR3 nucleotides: TGTGCCAGCAGTGCCAGACAGGGCCCCTACGAGCAGTACTTC. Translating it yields CASSARQGPYEQYF.

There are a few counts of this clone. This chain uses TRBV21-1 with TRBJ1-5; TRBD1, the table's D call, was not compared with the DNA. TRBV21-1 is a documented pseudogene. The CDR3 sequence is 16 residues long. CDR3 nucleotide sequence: TGTGCCAGCAGCTCCCCCGAGACAGGGGGCAATCAGCCCCAGCATTTT. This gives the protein CASSSPETGGNQPQHF.

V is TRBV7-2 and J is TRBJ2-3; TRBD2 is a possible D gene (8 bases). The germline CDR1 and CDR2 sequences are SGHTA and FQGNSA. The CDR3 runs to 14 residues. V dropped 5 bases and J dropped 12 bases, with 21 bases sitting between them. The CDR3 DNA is TGTGCCAGCAGCCAGGGGGGCGGGGTAGCGGGACAGTATTTT. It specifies CASSQGGGVAGQYF.

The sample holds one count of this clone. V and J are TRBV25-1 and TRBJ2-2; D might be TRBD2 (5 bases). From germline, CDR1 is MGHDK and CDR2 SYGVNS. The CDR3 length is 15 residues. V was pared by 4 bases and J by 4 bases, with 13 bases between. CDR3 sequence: CASSVLRVGTGELFF. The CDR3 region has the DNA TGTGCCAGCAGTGTATTGCGGGTGGGCACCGGGGAGCTGTTTTTT.

This CDR3 reads CASSAGQVKNTIYF. The CDR3, as DNA: TGTGCCAGCAGCGCCGGACAGGTTAAAAACACCATATATTTT. The chain is built from TRBV6-1 and TRBJ1-3; 7 nucleotides agree with TRBD1. The CDR3 is made up of 14 amino acids. V dropped 6 bases and J dropped 6; count of bases not matched to a gene: 8. Germline V gives CDR1 MNHNS, CDR2 SASEGT.

CDR3 amino acids: CASSVGENYEQYF. The DNA of the CDR3 is TGTGCCAGCAGCGTTGGTGAGAACTACGAGCAGTACTTC. The chain has TRBV9 and TRBJ2-7; D is unresolved. Germline-derived CDR1 and CDR2 are SGDLS and YYNGEE. This CDR3 is built from 13 residues. V lost 2 bases and J lost 3, with 9 bases in between.

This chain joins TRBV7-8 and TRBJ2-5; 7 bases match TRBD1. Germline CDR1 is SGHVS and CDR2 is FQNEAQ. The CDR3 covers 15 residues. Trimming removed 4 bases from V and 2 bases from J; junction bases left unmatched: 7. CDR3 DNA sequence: TGTGCCAGCAGCTACAACCTGGGACAGCAAGAGACCCAGTACTTC. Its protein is CASSYNLGQQETQYF.

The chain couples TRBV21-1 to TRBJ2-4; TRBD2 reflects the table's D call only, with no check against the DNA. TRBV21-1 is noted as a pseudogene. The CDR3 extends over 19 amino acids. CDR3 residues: CASSKEGLPSGGGENIQYF. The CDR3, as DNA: TGTGCCAGCAGCAAAGAGGGGTTGCCTTCGGGGGGAGGGGAAAACATTCAGTACTTC.

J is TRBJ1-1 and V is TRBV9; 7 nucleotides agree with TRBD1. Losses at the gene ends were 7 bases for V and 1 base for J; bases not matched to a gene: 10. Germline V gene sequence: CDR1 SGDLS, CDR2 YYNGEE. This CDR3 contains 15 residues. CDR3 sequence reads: CASGRTGNSNTEAFF. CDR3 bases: TGTGCCAGCGGACGGACAGGAAATTCGAACACTGAAGCTTTCTTT.

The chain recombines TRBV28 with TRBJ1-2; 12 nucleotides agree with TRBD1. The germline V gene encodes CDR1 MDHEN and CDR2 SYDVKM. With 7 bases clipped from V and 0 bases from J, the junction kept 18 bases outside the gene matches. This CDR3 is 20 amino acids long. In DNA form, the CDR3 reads TGTGCCAGCACCATTGGAAGGGACAGGGGGCTCATTGGAGCTAACTATGGCTACACCTTC. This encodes CASTIGRDRGLIGANYGYTF.

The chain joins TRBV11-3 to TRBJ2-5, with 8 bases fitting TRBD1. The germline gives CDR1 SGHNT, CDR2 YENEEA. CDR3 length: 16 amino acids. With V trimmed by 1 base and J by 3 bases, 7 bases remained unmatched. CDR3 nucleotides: TGTGCCAGCAGCTTAGGAACCGGGACAGGAGAAGAGACCCAGTACTTC. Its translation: CASSLGTGTGEETQYF.

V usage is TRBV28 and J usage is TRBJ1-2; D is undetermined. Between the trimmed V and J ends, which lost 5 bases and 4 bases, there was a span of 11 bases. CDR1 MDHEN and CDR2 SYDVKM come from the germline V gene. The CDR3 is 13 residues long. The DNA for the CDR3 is TGTGCCAGCAGTGGCCATGCCCCCTATGGCTACACCTTC. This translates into CASSGHAPYGYTF.

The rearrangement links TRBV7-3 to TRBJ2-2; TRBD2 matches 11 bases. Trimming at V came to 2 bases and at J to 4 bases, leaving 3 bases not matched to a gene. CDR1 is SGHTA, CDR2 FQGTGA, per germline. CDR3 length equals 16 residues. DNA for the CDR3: TGTGCCAGCAGCTTAGGGGGACTAGCGGCCACCGGGGAGCTGTTTTTT. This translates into CASSLGGLAATGELFF.

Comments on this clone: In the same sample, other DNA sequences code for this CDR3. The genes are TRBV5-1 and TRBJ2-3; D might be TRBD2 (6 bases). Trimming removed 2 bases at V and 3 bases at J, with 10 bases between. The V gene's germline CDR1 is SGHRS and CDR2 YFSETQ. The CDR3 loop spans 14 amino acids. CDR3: CASSFGTSTDTQYF. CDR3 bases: TGCGCCAGCAGCTTCGGGACTTCTACAGATACGCAGTATTTT.

Written as DNA, the CDR3 is TGTGCTAGCCACGATCCGGGACTAGCGGGAGTGGGAGAGGAGACCCAGTACTTC. It codes for CASHDPGLAGVGEETQYF. This chain joins TRBV7-7 and TRBJ2-5, with TRBD2 matching 14 bases. From germline, CDR1 is SSHAT and CDR2 FNYEAQ (reference sequence). The CDR3 contains 18 residues.

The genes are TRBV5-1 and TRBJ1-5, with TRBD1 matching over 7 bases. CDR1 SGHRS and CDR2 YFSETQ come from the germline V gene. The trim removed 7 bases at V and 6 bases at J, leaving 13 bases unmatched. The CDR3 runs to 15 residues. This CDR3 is CASSRQGREGQPQHF. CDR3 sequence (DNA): TGCGCCAGCTCCCGACAGGGTCGGGAAGGTCAGCCCCAGCATTTT. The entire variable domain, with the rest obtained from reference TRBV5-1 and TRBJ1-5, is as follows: KAGVTQTPRYLIKTRGQQVTLSCSPISGHRSVSWYQQTPGQGLQFLFEYFSETQRNKGNFPGRFSGRQFSNSRSEMNVSTLELGDSALYLCASSRQGREGQPQHFGDGTRLSIL.

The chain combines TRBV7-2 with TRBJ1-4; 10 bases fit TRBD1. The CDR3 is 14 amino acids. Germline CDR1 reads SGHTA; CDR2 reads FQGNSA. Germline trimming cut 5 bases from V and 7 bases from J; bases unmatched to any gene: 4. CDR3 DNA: TGTGCCAGCAGCGCGGGACAGGGGTTTGAAAAACTGTTTTTT. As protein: CASSAGQGFEKLFF. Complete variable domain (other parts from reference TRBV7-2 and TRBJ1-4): GAGVSQSPSNKVTEKGKDVELRCDPISGHTALYWYRQSLGQGLEFLIYFQGNSAPDKSGLPSDRFSAERTGGSVSTLTIQRTQQEDSAVYLCASSAGQGFEKLFFGSGTQLSVL.

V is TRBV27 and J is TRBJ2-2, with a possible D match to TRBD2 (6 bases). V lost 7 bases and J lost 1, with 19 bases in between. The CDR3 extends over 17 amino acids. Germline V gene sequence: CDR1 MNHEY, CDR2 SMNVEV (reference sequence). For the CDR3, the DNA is TGTGCCAGCACCCTTAACTCGAGGCGGGGGAACACCGGGGAGCTGTTTTTT. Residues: CASTLNSRRGNTGELFF.

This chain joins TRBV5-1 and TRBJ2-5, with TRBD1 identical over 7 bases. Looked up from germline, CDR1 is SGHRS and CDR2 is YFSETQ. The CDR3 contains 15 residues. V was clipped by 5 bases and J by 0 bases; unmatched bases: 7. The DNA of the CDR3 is TGCGCCAGCAGGGCTGGGACAGCAAACCAAGAGACCCAGTACTTC. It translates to CASRAGTANQETQYF.

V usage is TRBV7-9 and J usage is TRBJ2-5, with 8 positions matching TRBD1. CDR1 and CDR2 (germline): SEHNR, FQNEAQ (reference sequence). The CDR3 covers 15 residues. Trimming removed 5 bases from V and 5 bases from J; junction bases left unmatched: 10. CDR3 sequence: CASSLVAGGWETQYF. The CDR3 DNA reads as TGTGCCAGCAGCCTCGTGGCAGGGGGCTGGGAGACCCAGTACTTC.

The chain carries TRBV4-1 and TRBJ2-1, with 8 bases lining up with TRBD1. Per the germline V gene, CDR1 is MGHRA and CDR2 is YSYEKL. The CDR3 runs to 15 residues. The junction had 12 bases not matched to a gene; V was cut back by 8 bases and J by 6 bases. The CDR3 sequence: CASGMPGGSLNEQFF. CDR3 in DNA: TGCGCCAGCGGCATGCCAGGGGGCTCCCTCAATGAGCAGTTCTTC.

The CDR3 DNA sequence: TGTGCCATCAGTGAGTCGAAATATACTAGTCCAAATGAGCAGTTCTTC. Amino acids: CAISESKYTSPNEQFF. The V and J genes are TRBV10-3 and TRBJ2-1; perhaps TRBD2 as D (5 bases). Trimming removed 0 bases from V and 7 bases from J, with 16 bases in between. In germline, CDR1 is ENHRY, CDR2 SYGVKD. CDR3 size: 16 residues.

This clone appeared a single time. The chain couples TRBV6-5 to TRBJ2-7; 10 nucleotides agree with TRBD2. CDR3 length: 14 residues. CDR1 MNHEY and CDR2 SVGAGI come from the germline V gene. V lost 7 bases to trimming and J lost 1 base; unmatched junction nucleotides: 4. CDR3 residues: CASIKAGGSYEQYF. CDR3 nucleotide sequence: TGTGCCAGCATCAAAGCGGGAGGGTCCTACGAGCAGTACTTC.

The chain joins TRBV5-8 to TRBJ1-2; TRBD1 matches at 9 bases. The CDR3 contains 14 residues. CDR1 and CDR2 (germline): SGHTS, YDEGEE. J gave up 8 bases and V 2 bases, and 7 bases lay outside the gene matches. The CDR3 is CASSFSGTGIGYTF. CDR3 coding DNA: TGTGCCAGCAGCTTCTCCGGGACAGGGATAGGCTACACCTTC.

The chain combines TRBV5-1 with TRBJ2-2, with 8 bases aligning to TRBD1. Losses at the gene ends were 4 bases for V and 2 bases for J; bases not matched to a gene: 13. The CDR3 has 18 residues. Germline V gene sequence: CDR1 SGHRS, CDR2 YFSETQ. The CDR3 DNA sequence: TGCGCCAGCAGCCAACCCCCAGGGACAGGAGGTAACACCGGGGAGCTGTTTTTT. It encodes CASSQPPGTGGNTGELFF.

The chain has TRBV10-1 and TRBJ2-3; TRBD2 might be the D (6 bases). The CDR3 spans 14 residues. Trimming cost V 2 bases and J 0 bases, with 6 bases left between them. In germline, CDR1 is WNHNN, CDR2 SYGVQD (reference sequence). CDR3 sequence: CASSEGTSTDTQYF. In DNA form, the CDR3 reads TGCGCCAGCAGTGAGGGGACTAGCACAGATACGCAGTATTTT.

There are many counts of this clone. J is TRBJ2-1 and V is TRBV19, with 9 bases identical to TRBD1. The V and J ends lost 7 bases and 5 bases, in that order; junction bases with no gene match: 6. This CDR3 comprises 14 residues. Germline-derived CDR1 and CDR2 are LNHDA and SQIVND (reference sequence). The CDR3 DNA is TGTGCCAGTATGAGGACAGGGGACAACAATGAGCAGTTCTTC. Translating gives CASMRTGDNNEQFF.